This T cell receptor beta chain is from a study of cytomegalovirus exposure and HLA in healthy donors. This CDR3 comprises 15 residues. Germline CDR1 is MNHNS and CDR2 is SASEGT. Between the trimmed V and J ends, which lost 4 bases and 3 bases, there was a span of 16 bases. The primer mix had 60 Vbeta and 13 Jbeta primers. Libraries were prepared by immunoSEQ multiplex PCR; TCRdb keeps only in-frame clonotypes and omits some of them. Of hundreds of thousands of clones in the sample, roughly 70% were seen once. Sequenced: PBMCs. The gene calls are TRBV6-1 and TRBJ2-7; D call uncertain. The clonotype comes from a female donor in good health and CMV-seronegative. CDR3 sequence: CASSVQVSLHYEQYF. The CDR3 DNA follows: TGTGCCAGCAGTGTTCAGGTATCCCTCCACTACGAGCAGTACTTC.